This paragraph reports one TCR beta chain. The CDR3 sequence is 14 residues long. CDR1 is DFQATT, CDR2 SNEGSKA, per germline (reference sequence). V was cut by 6 bases and J by 2 bases, with 13 bases left in between. This entry belongs to a study of T-cell memory formation after mild COVID-19. TCRdb analysed the 5' RACE reads with MiXCR anew, one entry per CDR3 protein. The sample comprises 130,000 to 150,000 distinct CDR3 sequences, over 15% of which are singletons, and 2% to 2.5% rests with the top ten. The receptor was derived from an adult woman who had mild COVID-19 (a few samples of this study predate the infection). Cell type and time point are not known. V is TRBV20-1 and J is TRBJ1-4; unclear D gene. The sequenced material came from PBMCs or a T cell subset sorted from them (not recorded which). DNA of the CDR3: TGCAGTGCAGGCCGCGGGAGGACTAATGAAAAACTGTTTTTT. It yields the protein CSAGRGRTNEKLFF.